Listed here are 3 T cell receptor beta chains from one sample, sequenced in a study of blood T cell repertoires in COVID-19 (dated by TCRdb to 2019 to 2021). To prepare the library, the immunoSEQ multiplex PCR assay was applied. Drawn from immuneACCESS, this table holds only the in-frame rearrangements with V and J called that TCRdb kept. Clones are partly lost; checked studies trace under half to an unresolved V gene and leave the rest unexplained. This sample has a few hundred thousand clones in its table, and 87% of those were observed once. Together, the top ten hold around 9.3% of the sample. Input material: PBMCs or T cells enriched from blood (not recorded which). Every receptor here comes from a woman aged 45 to 65 who had recovered from COVID-19.

The chain has TRBV5-1 and TRBJ2-3, with 8 positions matching TRBD1. Germline values: CDR1 SGHRS, CDR2 YFSETQ. This CDR3 is 16 amino acids long. V shed 1 base, J shed 0 bases, and the junction held 4 bases outside the gene matches. The CDR3 DNA follows: TGCGCCAGCAGCTTGTGGGGGACAGGAAGCACAGATACGCAGTATTTT. It yields the protein CASSLWGTGSTDTQYF. The entire variable domain, with the rest obtained from reference TRBV5-1 and TRBJ2-3, is as follows: KAGVTQTPRYLIKTRGQQVTLSCSPISGHRSVSWYQQTPGQGLQFLFEYFSETQRNKGNFPGRFSGRQFSNSRSEMNVSTLELGDSALYLCASSLWGTGSTDTQYFGPGTRLTVL.

The V gene is TRBV10-3, the J gene TRBJ1-3; unclear D gene. CDR3 size: 13 residues. CDR1 and CDR2 (germline): ENHRY, SYGVKD. Trimming removed 5 bases from V and 5 bases from J, with 10 bases in between. CDR3 DNA: TGTGCCATCAGTTCGGGTGTTAGAAACACCATATATTTT. This codes for CAISSGVRNTIYF.

This rearrangement joins TRBV5-4 to TRBJ2-3; TRBD1 agrees at 10 bases. Germline V gives CDR1 SGHNT, CDR2 YYREEE (reference sequence). V lost 4 bases and J lost 3; bases outside the gene matches: 5. This CDR3 has 15 amino acids. The CDR3 is CASSLPGQGTDTQYF. The CDR3 region has the DNA TGTGCCAGCAGCCTACCGGGACAGGGGACAGATACGCAGTATTTT.